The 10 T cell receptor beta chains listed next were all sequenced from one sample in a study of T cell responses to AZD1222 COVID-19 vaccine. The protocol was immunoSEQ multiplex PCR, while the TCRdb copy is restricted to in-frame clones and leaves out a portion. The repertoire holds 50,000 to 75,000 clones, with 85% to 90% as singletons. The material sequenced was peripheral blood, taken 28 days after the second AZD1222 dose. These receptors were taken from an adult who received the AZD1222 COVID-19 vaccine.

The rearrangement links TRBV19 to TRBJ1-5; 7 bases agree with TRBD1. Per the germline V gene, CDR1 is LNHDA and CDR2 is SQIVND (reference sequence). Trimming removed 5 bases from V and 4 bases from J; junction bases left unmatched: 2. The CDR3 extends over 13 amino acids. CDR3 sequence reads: CASSGTENQPQHF. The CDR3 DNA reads TGTGCCAGTAGTGGGACAGAGAATCAGCCCCAGCATTTT.

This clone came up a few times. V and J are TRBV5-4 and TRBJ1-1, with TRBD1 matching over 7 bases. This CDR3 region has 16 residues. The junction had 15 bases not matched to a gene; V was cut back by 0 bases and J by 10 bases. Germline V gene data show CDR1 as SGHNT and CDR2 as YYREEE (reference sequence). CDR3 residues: CASSLGTGEYGRGAFF. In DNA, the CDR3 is TGTGCCAGCAGCTTGGGTACAGGGGAGTACGGTCGCGGAGCTTTCTTT.

CDR3 amino acids: CASTGSRVGSQQYF. The CDR3 nucleotides are TGTGCCAGCACGGGGTCAAGGGTAGGTTCGCAGCAGTACTTC. This chain joins TRBV6-5 and TRBJ2-7; weak D call: TRBD2 (5 bases). The germline gives CDR1 MNHEY, CDR2 SVGAGI. This CDR3 is built from 14 residues. Trimming left V 7 bases short and J 8 bases short, with 21 bases between.

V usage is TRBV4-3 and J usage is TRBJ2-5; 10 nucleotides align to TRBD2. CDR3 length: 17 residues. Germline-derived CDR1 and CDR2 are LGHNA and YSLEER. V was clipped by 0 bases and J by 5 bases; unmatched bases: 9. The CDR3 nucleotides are TGCGCCAGCAGCCAAGAGCTAAGCGGGAGGGTAGGTGAGACCCAGTACTTC. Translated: CASSQELSGRVGETQYF.

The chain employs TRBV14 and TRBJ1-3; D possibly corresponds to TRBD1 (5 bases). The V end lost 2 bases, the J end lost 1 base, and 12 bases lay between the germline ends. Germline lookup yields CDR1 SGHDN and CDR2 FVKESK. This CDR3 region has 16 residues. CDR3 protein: CASSQQTVFSGNTIYF. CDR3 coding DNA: TGTGCCAGCAGCCAACAGACAGTCTTTTCTGGAAACACCATATATTTT.

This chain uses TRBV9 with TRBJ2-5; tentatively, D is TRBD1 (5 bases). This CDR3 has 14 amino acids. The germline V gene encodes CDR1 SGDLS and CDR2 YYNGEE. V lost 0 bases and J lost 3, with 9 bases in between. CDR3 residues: CASSVGGREETQYF. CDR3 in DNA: TGTGCCAGCAGCGTAGGGGGCAGAGAAGAGACCCAGTACTTC.

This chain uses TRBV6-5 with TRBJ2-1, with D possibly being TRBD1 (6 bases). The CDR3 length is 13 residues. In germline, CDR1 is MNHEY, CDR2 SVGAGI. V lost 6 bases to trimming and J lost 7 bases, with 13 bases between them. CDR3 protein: CASRDSGANEQFF. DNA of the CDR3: TGTGCCAGCAGGGATTCAGGGGCTAATGAGCAGTTCTTC.

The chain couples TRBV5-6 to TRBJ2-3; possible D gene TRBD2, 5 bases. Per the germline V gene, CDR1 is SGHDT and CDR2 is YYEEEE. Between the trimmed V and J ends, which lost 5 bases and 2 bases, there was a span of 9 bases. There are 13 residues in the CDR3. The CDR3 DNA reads TGTGCCAGCAGTCCGGGGTCCACAGATACGCAGTATTTT. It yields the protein CASSPGSTDTQYF.

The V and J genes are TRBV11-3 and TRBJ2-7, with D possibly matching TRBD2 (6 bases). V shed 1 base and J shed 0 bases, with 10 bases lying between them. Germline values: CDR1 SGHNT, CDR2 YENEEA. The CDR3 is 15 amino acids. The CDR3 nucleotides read TGTGCCAGCAGCTTAGGCGGGGCAAGCTCCTACGAGCAGTACTTC. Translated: CASSLGGASSYEQYF.

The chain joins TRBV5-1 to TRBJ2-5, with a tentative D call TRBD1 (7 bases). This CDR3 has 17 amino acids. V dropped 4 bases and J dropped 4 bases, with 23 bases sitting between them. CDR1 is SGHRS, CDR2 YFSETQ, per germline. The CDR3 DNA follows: TGCGCCAGCAGCGGAGGAGGGAAGGGGGCGACTTTAGAGACCCAGTACTTC. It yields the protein CASSGGGKGATLETQYF.